Below, 26 T cell receptor beta chains from the same sample are listed, as sequenced in a study of blood T cell repertoires in COVID-19. Method: immunoSEQ multiplex PCR; TCRdb's copy keeps in-frame clones and lacks some. The sample records about 91,000 clones, approximately 77% being singletons. Sequencing was done on a sample of peripheral blood. Receptors originate from a woman over 75 with acute or convalescent COVID-19.

The chain carries TRBV7-9 and TRBJ2-5; tentative D call: TRBD2 (6 bases). V shed 7 bases and J shed 3 bases, with 12 bases lying between them. This CDR3 is built from 13 residues. Germline V CDR1 and CDR2: SEHNR, FQNEAQ (reference sequence). The CDR3 loop is CASKAAGEETQYF. CDR3 nucleotide sequence: TGTGCCAGCAAGGCAGCGGGCGAAGAGACCCAGTACTTC.

The chain joins TRBV23-1 to TRBJ2-7; D may be TRBD1 (6 bases). TRBV23-1 qualifies as an ORF whose function is uncertain. V shed 3 bases and J shed 1 base, with 10 bases lying between them. The CDR3 loop spans 14 amino acids. CDR3 in DNA: TGCGCCAGCAGTCACTCGGGACATTCCTACGAGCAGTACTTC. The encoded protein is CASSHSGHSYEQYF.

The genes are TRBV18 and TRBJ1-1, with D possibly matching TRBD1 (6 bases). Germline CDR1 KGHSH, CDR2 LQKENI. CDR3 length: 16 residues. The V end was cut by 5 bases, the J end by 3 bases, with 19 bases between. CDR3 sequence (DNA): TGTGCCAGCTCATTTACCTCCCCCAGGGGATACACTGAAGCTTTCTTT. This codes for CASSFTSPRGYTEAFF.

The rearrangement joins TRBV11-2 to TRBJ2-1, with 10 positions matching TRBD1. Losses at the gene ends were 0 bases for V and 4 bases for J; bases not matched to a gene: 9. CDR1 and CDR2 (germline): SGHAT, FQNNGV. CDR3 length equals 18 residues. The CDR3 DNA sequence: TGTGCCAGCAGCTTAGATTCCTCTCGGACAGGGGGGTACAATGAGCAGTTCTTC. Its protein is CASSLDSSRTGGYNEQFF.

This clone was seen once. The V and J genes are TRBV6-5 and TRBJ1-2, with D tentatively TRBD1 (6 bases). The CDR3 covers 14 residues. The germline V and J ends were trimmed by 6 bases and 1 base, with 12 bases remaining between them. Per the germline V gene, CDR1 is MNHEY and CDR2 is SVGAGI. CDR3 residues: CASSGPQGNYGYTF. The CDR3 DNA reads TGTGCCAGCAGCGGACCACAGGGTAACTATGGCTACACCTTC.

The CDR3 loop is CASSLRLAGGWGIGTDTQYF. CDR3 sequence (DNA): TGCGCCAGCAGCCTCCGACTAGCGGGGGGGTGGGGAATCGGCACAGATACGCAGTATTTT. This sequence joins TRBV4-3 and TRBJ2-3; 14 nucleotides align to TRBD2. The ends lost 4 bases at V and 1 base at J; junction bases unmatched: 13. The CDR3 totals 20 residues. Germline assignment: CDR1 LGHNA and CDR2 YSLEER.

This clone has more than one count but fewer than ten. The chain has TRBV12-3 or TRBV12-4 and TRBJ2-4, with unresolved D. Trimming stripped 8 bases from V and 0 bases from J, with 5 bases between. This CDR3 comprises 12 residues. CDR3 in DNA: TGTGCCAGCGCGGTAGCCAAAAACATTCAGTACTTC. Protein: CASAVAKNIQYF.

This chain uses TRBV15 with TRBJ1-2, with D maybe TRBD1 (5 bases). The CDR3 length is 15 residues. The ends were cut back, 0 bases at V and 5 bases at J, with 13 bases in the middle. Germline CDR1 is LNHNV and CDR2 is YYDKDF (reference sequence). CDR3 nucleotide sequence: TGTGCCACCAGCAGAGATACGACAGCTTCTTATGGCTACACCTTC. The encoded protein is CATSRDTTASYGYTF. The complete variable domain, with remaining parts taken from reference TRBV15 and TRBJ1-2, reads DAMVIQNPRYQVTQFGKPVTLSCSQTLNHNVMYWYQQKSSQAPKLLFHYYDKDFNNEADTPDNFQSRRPNTSFCFLDIRSPGLGDTAMYLCATSRDTTASYGYTFGSGTRLTVV.

This clone was picked up one time. The V and J genes are TRBV6-1 and TRBJ2-4, with 7 bases aligning to TRBD2. Germline V CDR1 and CDR2: MNHNS, SASEGT. V lost 3 bases and J lost 4; bases outside the gene matches: 6. The CDR3 length is 15 residues. Here the CDR3 DNA reads TGTGCCAGCAGTGAGGTGGGGGGGAGGAAAAACATTCAGTACTTC. Amino acids: CASSEVGGRKNIQYF.

The V call is TRBV4-3, the J call TRBJ1-2; D unclear. This CDR3 has 15 amino acids. V was cut by 6 bases and J by 4 bases, with 18 bases left in between. Germline V gene lookup returns CDR1 LGHNA and CDR2 YSLEER. The CDR3 bases are TGCGCCAGCAGGGGCGACTACGAAGGGCCCTATGGCTACACCTTC. Translated, it gives CASRGDYEGPYGYTF.

The V and J genes are TRBV29-1 and TRBJ2-3; 7 bases line up with TRBD1. In germline, CDR1 is SQVTM, CDR2 ANQGSEA. The ends lost 7 bases at V and 0 bases at J; junction bases unmatched: 1. The CDR3 runs 12 residues. For the CDR3, the DNA is TGCAGCGGACAGGGTAGCACAGATACGCAGTATTTT. Translating gives CSGQGSTDTQYF.

This chain joins TRBV3-1 (or the pseudogene TRBV3-2) and TRBJ1-1; D is possibly TRBD1 (6 bases). V was trimmed by 4 bases and J by 1 base, leaving 22 bases between them. The CDR3 loop spans 18 amino acids. Germline CDR1 and CDR2: LGHDT and YNNKEL (reference sequence). The CDR3 reads CASSRSEFGGAPNTEAFF. The CDR3 bases are TGTGCCAGCAGCCGTTCGGAATTCGGGGGGGCCCCGAACACTGAAGCTTTCTTT.

CDR3 coding DNA: TGTGCCAGCAGTTATCAGGTGCAGGTATACGAGCAGTACTTC. Amino acid sequence: CASSYQVQVYEQYF. This rearrangement joins TRBV6-2 or TRBV6-3 to TRBJ2-7; D is unclear. CDR1 is MNHEY and CDR2 is SVGEGT in the germline V gene. The V end was cut by 3 bases, the J end by 4 bases, with 13 bases between. CDR3 length equals 14 residues.

The chain couples TRBV25-1 to TRBJ1-2; TRBD1 is a possible D gene (6 bases). Germline CDR1 MGHDK, CDR2 SYGVNS. V dropped 3 bases and J dropped 4 bases, with 12 bases sitting between them. This CDR3 contains 14 residues. The CDR3 nucleotides are TGTGCCAGCAGTGACCCCCGGACAGTCTATGGCTACACCTTC. Translation gives CASSDPRTVYGYTF.

CDR3 sequence reads: CASSRSGTLAYEQYF. DNA for the CDR3: TGTGCCAGCAGTCGTTCCGGGACACTAGCCTACGAGCAGTACTTC. The J gene is TRBJ2-7, the V gene TRBV6-2 or TRBV6-3; weak D call: TRBD1 (6 bases). The CDR3 covers 15 residues. CDR1 is MNHEY, CDR2 SVGEGT, per germline. The germline V and J ends were trimmed by 5 bases and 2 bases, with 16 bases remaining between them.

The rearrangement links TRBV5-1 to TRBJ1-2, with 10 bases identical to TRBD1. The CDR3 length is 15 residues. V lost 2 bases to trimming and J lost 7 bases; unmatched junction nucleotides: 8. Germline lookup yields CDR1 SGHRS and CDR2 YFSETQ. The CDR3 DNA reads as TGCGCCAGCAGCTTAATGACAGGGGGCGGTTTTGGCTACACCTTC. This sequence encodes CASSLMTGGGFGYTF.

The chain employs TRBV5-6 and TRBJ2-3; 8 nucleotides align to TRBD2. The CDR3 covers 15 residues. V gave up 2 bases and J gave up 4 bases; unmatched junction bases: 6. Germline CDR1 and CDR2: SGHDT and YYEEEE. The CDR3 reads CASSFGRTSSDTQYF. CDR3 sequence (DNA): TGTGCCAGCAGCTTCGGCCGGACTAGCTCAGATACGCAGTATTTT.

The rearrangement links TRBV25-1 to TRBJ1-2, with 9 bases lining up with TRBD1. The CDR3 runs to 14 residues. V lost 4 bases to trimming and J lost 5 bases; unmatched junction nucleotides: 5. Germline CDR1 is MGHDK and CDR2 is SYGVNS. The CDR3 sequence is CASSARTGDYGYTF. DNA of the CDR3: TGTGCCAGCAGTGCCAGGACAGGGGATTATGGCTACACCTTC.

This chain joins TRBV19 and TRBJ1-4, with 8 bases lining up with TRBD1. Trimming cost V 3 bases and J 3 bases; bases outside gene matches: 6. Germline assignment: CDR1 LNHDA and CDR2 SQIVND (reference sequence). This CDR3 is 16 amino acids long. Here the CDR3 reads CASSIRVTGANEKLFF. The DNA of the CDR3 is TGTGCCAGTAGTATCCGAGTGACAGGGGCTAATGAAAAACTGTTTTTT.

The V call is TRBV30, the J call TRBJ1-2, with no clear D. Trimming pared 2 bases from V and 8 bases from J, leaving 12 bases between. CDR1 and CDR2 from the germline V gene are GTSNPN and SVGIG (reference sequence). The CDR3 length is 12 residues. The CDR3 DNA reads TGTGCCTGGAGTTTCCAATCGGGAGGCTACACCTTC. It translates to CAWSFQSGGYTF.

The chain joins TRBV6-1 to TRBJ2-4, with 8 bases lining up with TRBD2. This CDR3 region has 17 residues. Looked up from germline, CDR1 is MNHNS and CDR2 is SASEGT. Losses at the gene ends were 3 bases for V and 1 base for J; bases not matched to a gene: 8. The CDR3 loop reads CASSEVAGLPAKNIQYF. In DNA, the CDR3 is TGTGCCAGCAGTGAGGTAGCGGGACTCCCGGCCAAAAACATTCAGTACTTC.

The V call is TRBV2, the J call TRBJ1-1; a weak D match, TRBD1 (6 bases). The V end lost 8 bases, the J end lost 5 bases, and 18 bases lay between the germline ends. The germline V gene encodes CDR1 SNHLY and CDR2 FYNNEI. The CDR3 has 14 amino acids. The CDR3 spells CASEIRQAETEAFF. CDR3 coding DNA: TGTGCCAGCGAGATTCGACAGGCCGAAACTGAAGCTTTCTTT.

This clone was seen ten or more times. The J gene is TRBJ2-2, the V gene TRBV4-1, with D uncertain. Trimming took off 3 bases at V and 2 bases at J, with 7 bases between the two ends. The germline CDR1 and CDR2 sequences are MGHRA and YSYEKL. CDR3 length: 14 residues. The CDR3 DNA reads as TGCGCCAGCAGCCATAGTGATAACACCGGGGAGCTGTTTTTT. It specifies CASSHSDNTGELFF.

The genes are TRBV28 and TRBJ2-3, with TRBD2 matching over 10 bases. CDR3 length: 17 residues. CDR1 is MDHEN and CDR2 is SYDVKM in the germline V gene. Trimming removed 2 bases from V and 3 bases from J; junction bases left unmatched: 8. The DNA for the CDR3 is TGTGCCAGCAGTTTAAGTGGGCTAGCGGGAGCTACAGATACGCAGTATTTT. Translating it yields CASSLSGLAGATDTQYF.

This chain uses TRBV18 with TRBJ2-3; D gene unclear. Germline-derived CDR1 and CDR2 are KGHSH and LQKENI. Deletions cut 3 bases from V and 2 bases from J, with 9 bases between. The CDR3 loop spans 14 amino acids. The CDR3 sequence is CASSPGANTDTQYF. In nucleotides, the CDR3 is TGTGCCAGCTCACCCGGTGCTAACACAGATACGCAGTATTTT. The full variable domain, completed using reference TRBV18 and TRBJ2-3, is NAGVMQNPRHLVRRRGQEARLRCSPMKGHSHVYWYRQLPEEGLKFMVYLQKENIIDESGMPKERFSAEFPKEGPSILRIQQVVRGDSAAYFCASSPGANTDTQYFGPGTRLTVL.

The chain employs TRBV5-4 and TRBJ2-5; TRBD2 is a possible D gene (5 bases). This CDR3 region has 15 residues. The germline V and J ends were trimmed by 2 bases and 2 bases, with 13 bases remaining between them. Germline assignment: CDR1 SGHNT and CDR2 YYREEE (reference sequence). The CDR3 nucleotides read TGTGCCAGCAGCTTAAACGGGGTTCGGCAAGAGACCCAGTACTTC. Its translation is CASSLNGVRQETQYF.